A selection of T cell receptor beta chains follows, all from one sample in a study of blood T cell repertoires in COVID-19. TCRdb's copy holds only in-frame clones and misses some; the assay was immunoSEQ multiplex PCR. The sample consists of 130,000 to 150,000 clones, about four fifths of them appearing once. Sequenced: PBMCs or T cells enriched from blood (not recorded which). The receptors were sampled from a woman aged 45-65 years who had been exposed to COVID-19. CDR3s include the opening cysteine and the closing phenylalanine or tryptophan. The D gene is left open where the match is weak. Rows may omit the clone size; those that give it use once, few, many or a size class.

d_gene	abundance	v_gene	j_gene	CDR3nt	CDR3aa
-	-	TRBV5-8	TRBJ1-3	TGTGCCAGCAGCCCACGACAGACCGGAAACACCATATATTTT	CASSPRQTGNTIYF
TRBD1	-	TRBV13	TRBJ2-7	TGTGCCAGCAGCGCGGGGACAGGGGATCTTTACGAGCAGTACTTC	CASSAGTGDLYEQYF
TRBD1	once	TRBV30	TRBJ1-2	TGTGCCTGGGTTCAGGGGGCGAGCCACACCTTC	CAWVQGASHTF
-	-	TRBV4-3	TRBJ2-5	TGCGCCAGCAGCCAAGCCGGAGCGGGCTCCCAAGAGACCCAGTACTTC	CASSQAGAGSQETQYF
TRBD2	once	TRBV6-6	TRBJ2-7	TGTGCCAGCAGTTCTGGACTAGCGAGTACCTACGAGCAGTACTTC	CASSSGLASTYEQYF
TRBD2	-	TRBV5-4	TRBJ2-1	TGTGCCAGCAGCTTGGGGTTAAGCGGGGGCTACAATGAGCAGTTCTTC	CASSLGLSGGYNEQFF
-	few	TRBV29-1	TRBJ1-1	TGCAGCGTTGATGGTCGAGACACTGAAGCTTTCTTT	CSVDGRDTEAFF
TRBD2	-	TRBV10-3	TRBJ2-3	TGTGCCATCAGTGTGGCTAGCGGGGCCACAGATACGCAGTATTTT	CAISVASGATDTQYF
-	-	TRBV7-9	TRBJ2-3	TGTGCCAGCAGCTTAGCTCAGGGTACGGATACGCAGTATTTT	CASSLAQGTDTQYF
TRBD2	-	TRBV25-1	TRBJ2-5	TGTGCCAGCAGTGATAGCGGGGGGCTCCAAGAGACCCAGTACTTC	CASSDSGGLQETQYF